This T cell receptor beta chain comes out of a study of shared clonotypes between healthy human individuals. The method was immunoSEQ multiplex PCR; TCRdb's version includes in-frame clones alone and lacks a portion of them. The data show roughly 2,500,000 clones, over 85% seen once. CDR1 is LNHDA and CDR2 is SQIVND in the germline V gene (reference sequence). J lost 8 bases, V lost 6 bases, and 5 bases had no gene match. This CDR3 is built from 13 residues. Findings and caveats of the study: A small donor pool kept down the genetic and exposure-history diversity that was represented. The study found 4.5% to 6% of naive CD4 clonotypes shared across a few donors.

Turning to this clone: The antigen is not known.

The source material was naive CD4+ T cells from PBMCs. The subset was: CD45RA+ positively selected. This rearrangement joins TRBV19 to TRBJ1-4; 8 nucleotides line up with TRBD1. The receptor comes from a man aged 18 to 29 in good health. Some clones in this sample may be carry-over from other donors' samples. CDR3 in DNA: TGTGCCAGTAGGACCCGGGACAGGGAAAAACTGTTTTTT. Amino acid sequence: CASRTRDREKLFF.